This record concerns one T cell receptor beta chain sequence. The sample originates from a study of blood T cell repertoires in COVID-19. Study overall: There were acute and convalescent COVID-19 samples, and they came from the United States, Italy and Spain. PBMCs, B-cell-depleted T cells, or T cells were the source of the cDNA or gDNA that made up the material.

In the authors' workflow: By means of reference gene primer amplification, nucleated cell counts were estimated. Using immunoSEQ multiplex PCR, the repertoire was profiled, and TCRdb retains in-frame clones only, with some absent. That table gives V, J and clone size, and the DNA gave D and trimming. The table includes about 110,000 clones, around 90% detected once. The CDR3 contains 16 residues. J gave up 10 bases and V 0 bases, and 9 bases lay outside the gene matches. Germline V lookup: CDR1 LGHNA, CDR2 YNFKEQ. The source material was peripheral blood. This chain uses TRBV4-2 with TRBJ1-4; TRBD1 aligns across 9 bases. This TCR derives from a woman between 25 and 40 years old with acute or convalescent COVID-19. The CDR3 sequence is CASSQDGQGNFGKLFF. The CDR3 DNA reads TGTGCCAGCAGCCAAGACGGACAGGGGAATTTTGGAAAACTGTTTTTT.